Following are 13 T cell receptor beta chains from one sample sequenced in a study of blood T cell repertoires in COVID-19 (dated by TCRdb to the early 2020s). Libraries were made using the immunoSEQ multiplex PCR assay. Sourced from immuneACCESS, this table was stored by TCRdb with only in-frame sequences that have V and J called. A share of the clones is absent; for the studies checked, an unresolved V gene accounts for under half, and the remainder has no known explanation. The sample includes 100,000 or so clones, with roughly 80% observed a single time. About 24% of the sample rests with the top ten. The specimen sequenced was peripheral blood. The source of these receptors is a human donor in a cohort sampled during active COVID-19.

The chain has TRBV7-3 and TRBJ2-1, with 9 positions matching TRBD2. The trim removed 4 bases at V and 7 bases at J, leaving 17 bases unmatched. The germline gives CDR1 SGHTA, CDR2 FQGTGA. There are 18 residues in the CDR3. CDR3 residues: CASSSTAGGGKYRNEQFF. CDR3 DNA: TGTGCCAGCAGCTCAACAGCGGGAGGTGGTAAATATCGGAATGAGCAGTTCTTC.

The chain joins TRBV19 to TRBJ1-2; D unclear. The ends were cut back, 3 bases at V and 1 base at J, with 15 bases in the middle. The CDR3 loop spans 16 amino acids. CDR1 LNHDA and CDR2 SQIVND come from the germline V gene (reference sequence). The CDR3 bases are TGTGCCAGTAGTATTAGTTCTACGGGGAGTAACTATGGCTACACCTTC. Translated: CASSISSTGSNYGYTF. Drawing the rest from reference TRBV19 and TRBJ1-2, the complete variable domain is DGGITQSPKYLFRKEGQNVTLSCEQNLNHDAMYWYRQDPGQGLRLIYYSQIVNDFQKGDIAEGYSVSREKKESFPLTVTSAQKNPTAFYLCASSISSTGSNYGYTFGSGTRLTVV.

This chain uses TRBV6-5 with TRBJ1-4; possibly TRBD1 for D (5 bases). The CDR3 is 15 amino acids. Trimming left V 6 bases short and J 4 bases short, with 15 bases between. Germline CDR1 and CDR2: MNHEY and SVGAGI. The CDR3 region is CASSKGVANNEKLFF. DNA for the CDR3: TGTGCCAGCAGCAAAGGGGTGGCAAATAATGAAAAACTGTTTTTT.

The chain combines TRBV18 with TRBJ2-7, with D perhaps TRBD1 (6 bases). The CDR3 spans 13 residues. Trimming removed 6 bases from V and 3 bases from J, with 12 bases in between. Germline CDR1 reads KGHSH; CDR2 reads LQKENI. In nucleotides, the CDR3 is TGTGCCAGCTCGGCCGGGACATACTACGAGCAGTACTTC. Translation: CASSAGTYYEQYF.

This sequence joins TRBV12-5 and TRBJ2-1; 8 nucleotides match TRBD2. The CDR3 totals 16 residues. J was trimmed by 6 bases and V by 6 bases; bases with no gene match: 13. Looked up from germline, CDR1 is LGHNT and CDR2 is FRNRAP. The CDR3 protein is CASGPLWREEGNEQFF. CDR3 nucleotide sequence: TGTGCTAGTGGCCCCCTCTGGCGGGAGGAAGGCAATGAGCAGTTCTTC. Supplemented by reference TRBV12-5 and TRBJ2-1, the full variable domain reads DARVTQTPRHKVTEMGQEVTMRCQPILGHNTVFWYRQTMMQGLELLAYFRNRAPLDDSGMPKDRFSAEMPDATLATLKIQPSEPRDSAVYFCASGPLWREEGNEQFFGPGTRLTVL.

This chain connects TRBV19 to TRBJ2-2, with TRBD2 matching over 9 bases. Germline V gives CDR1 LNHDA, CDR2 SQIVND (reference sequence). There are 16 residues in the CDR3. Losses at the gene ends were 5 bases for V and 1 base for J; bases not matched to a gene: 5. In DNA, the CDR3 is TGTGCCAGTAGTCCACAAGCGGGAGGGAACACCGGGGAGCTGTTTTTT. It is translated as CASSPQAGGNTGELFF.

This chain's CDR3 is CASTQIARQTNGWTGELFF. The CDR3 nucleotides read TGTGCCAGCACACAAATCGCGAGGCAGACGAACGGGTGGACCGGGGAGCTGTTTTTT. V is TRBV21-1 and J is TRBJ2-2; TRBD2 is the table's D call and was not checked against the DNA. TRBV21-1 counts as a pseudogene. The CDR3 contains 19 residues.

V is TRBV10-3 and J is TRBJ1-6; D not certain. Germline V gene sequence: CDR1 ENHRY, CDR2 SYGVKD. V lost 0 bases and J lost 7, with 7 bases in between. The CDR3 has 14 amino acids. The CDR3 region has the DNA TGTGCCATCAGTGAGTCGACTATGAATTCACCCCTCCACTTT. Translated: CAISESTMNSPLHF.

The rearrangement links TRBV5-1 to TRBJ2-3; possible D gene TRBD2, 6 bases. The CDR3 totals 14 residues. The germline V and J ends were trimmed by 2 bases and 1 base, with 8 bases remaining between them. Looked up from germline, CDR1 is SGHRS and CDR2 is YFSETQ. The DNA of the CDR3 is TGCGCCAGCAGCTTCGAGCGGGGCACAGATACGCAGTATTTT. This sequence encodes CASSFERGTDTQYF.

CDR3 nucleotide sequence: TGTGCCAGCAGTAGAGATACGCAGTATTTT. Encoded protein: CASSRDTQYF. The chain links TRBV7-8 to TRBJ2-3; D is unclear. Germline V lookup: CDR1 SGHVS, CDR2 FQNEAQ. This CDR3 spans 10 amino acids. The V gene lost 6 bases and the J gene lost 5 bases, with 3 bases spanning the gap.

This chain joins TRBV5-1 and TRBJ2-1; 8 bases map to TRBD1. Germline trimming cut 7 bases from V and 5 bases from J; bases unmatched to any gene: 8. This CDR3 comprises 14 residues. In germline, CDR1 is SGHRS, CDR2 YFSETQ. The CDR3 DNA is TGCGCCAGCGCCCGACAGGGGAAAAACAATGAGCAGTTCTTC. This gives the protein CASARQGKNNEQFF.

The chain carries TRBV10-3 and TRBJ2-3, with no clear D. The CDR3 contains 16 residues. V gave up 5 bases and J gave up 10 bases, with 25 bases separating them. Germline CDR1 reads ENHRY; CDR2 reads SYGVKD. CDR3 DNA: TGTGCCATCAGTTCCCTAGGAATGGAGCTCAAATACGCGCAGTATTTT. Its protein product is CAISSLGMELKYAQYF.

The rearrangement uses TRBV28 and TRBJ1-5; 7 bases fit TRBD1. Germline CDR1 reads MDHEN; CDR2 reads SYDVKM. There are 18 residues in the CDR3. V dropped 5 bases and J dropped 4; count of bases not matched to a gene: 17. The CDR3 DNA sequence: TGTGCCAGCAGTCCATCGACAGGGTTGGGCTCCATGAATCAGCCCCAGCATTTT. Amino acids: CASSPSTGLGSMNQPQHF.